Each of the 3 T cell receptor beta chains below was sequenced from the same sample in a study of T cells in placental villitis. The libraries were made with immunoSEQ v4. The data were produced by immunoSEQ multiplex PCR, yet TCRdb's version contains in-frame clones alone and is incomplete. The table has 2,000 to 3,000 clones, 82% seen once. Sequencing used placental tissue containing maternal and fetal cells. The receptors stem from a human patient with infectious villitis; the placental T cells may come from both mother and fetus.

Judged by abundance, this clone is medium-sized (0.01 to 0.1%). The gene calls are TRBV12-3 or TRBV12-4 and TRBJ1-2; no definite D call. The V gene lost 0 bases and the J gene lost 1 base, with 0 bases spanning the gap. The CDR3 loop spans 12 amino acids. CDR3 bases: TGTGCCAGCAGTTTAGCTAACTATGGCTACACCTTC. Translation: CASSLANYGYTF.

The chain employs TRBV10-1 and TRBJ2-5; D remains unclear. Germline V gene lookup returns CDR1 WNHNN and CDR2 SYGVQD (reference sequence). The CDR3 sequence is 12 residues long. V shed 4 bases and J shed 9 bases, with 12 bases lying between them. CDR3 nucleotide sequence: TGCGCCAGCAGTGTAGACCGGACGGCCCAGTACTTC. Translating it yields CASSVDRTAQYF.

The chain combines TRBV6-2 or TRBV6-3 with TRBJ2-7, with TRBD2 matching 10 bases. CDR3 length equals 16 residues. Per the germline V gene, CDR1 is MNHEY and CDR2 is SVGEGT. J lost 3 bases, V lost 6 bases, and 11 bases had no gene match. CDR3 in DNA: TGTGCCAGCAGCCTGACTAGCGGGTCACGACACTACGAGCAGTACTTC. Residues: CASSLTSGSRHYEQYF.